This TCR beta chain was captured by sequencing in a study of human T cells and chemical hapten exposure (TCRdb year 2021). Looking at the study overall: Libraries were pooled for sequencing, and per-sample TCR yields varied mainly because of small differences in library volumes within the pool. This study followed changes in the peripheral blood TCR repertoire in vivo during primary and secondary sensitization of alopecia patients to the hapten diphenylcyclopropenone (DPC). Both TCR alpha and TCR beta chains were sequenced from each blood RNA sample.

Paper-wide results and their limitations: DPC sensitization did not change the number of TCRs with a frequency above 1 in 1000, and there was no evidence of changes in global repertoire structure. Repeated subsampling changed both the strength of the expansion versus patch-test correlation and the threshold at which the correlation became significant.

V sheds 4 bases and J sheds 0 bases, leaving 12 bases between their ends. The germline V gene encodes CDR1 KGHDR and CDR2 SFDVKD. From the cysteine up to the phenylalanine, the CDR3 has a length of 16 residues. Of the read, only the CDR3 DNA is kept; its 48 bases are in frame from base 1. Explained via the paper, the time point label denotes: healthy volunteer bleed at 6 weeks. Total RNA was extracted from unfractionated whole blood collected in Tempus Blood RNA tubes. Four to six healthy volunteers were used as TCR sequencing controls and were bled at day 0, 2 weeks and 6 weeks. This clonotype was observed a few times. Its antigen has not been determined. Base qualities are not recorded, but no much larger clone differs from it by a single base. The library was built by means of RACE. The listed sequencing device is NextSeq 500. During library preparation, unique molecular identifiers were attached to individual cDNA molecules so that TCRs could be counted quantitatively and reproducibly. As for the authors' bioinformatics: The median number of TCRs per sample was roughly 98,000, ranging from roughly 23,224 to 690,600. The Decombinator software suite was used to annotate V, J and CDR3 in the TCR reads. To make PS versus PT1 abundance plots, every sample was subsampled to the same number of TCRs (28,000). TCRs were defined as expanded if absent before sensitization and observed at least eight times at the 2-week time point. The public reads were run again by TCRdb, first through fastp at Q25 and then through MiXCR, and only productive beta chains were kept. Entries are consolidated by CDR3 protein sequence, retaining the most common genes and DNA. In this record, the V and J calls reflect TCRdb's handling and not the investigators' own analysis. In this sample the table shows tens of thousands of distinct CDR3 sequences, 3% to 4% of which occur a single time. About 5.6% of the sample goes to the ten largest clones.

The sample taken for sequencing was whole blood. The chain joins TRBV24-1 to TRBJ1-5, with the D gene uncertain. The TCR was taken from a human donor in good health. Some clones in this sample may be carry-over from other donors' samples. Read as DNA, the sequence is TGTGCCACCAGTGACTCGACTTCTTATAGCAATCAGCCCCAGCATTTT. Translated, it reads CATSDSTSYSNQPQHF.